Listed here is a single T cell receptor beta chain. The antigen this receptor binds is unknown. One base away there is no much larger clone; base qualities are not given. Libraries were built with the immunoSEQ multiplex PCR assay. TCRdb took this table from immuneACCESS and kept in-frame rearrangements with V and J called. Such tables lack part of the clones; where checked against another copy, unresolved V genes explain under half of the gap, and the rest is unexplained. Within this sample are over 35,000 clones, with just over 90% of them counted one time only. Around 1.2% of the sample lies in the top ten. Per the germline V gene, LGHNA is the CDR1 and YSLEER is the CDR2. From the cysteine through the phenylalanine, the CDR3 covers 15 amino acids. Kept here is only the CDR3 DNA, which spans 45 bases and is read in frame from base 1. At the junction V is shortened by 2 bases and J by 5 bases, with 15 bases in between.

This sample was taken from a study of T cell changes during pregnancy in multiple sclerosis (dated by TCRdb to the late 2010s). With respect to the entire study: The study looked at changes in the T cell repertoire across pregnancy in women with multiple sclerosis.

The chain couples TRBV4-3 to TRBJ1-2; a weak D assignment points to TRBD1 (6 bases agree). Here the sequenced sample was peripheral blood, taken before pregnancy. This sequence originates from a female donor with multiple sclerosis, enrolled in a pregnancy study. The CDR3: CASSQSVQGTYGYTF. The nucleotide sequence reads TGCGCCAGCAGCCAATCCGTACAGGGAACTTATGGCTACACCTTC.